This TCR beta chain is drawn from a study of blood T cells in healthy people across ages. The table lists this clonotype with a count of one. With 5 bases clipped from V and 7 bases from J, the junction kept 9 bases outside the gene matches. CDR3 length: 14 residues. Per germline, CDR1 MDHEN and CDR2 SYDVKM. Per-sample yields of isolated PBMCs were at least 7 million. Primers used in a second PCR of about 6 to 11 cycles were a sample-barcoded 5' primer and a J-beta primer mix. The template-switch adaptor, which had 12 random nucleotides, put a tag on each cDNA molecule. TCRdb independently ran MiXCR on the 5' RACE reads; one entry per CDR3 protein. The sample has 1.5 million to 2 million distinct CDR3 sequences, 49% seen once.

The source is a woman aged 40 to 55 in good health. The sequenced material came from blood. The genes are TRBV28 and TRBJ2-5, with 8 bases lining up with TRBD2. DNA of the CDR3: TGTGCCAGCAGTCACAGCGGGGGAACAAGGACCCAGTACTTC. Translation: CASSHSGGTRTQYF.